Below are 21 T cell receptor beta chains sequenced from a single sample in a study of blood T cell repertoires in COVID-19. The repertoire was sequenced with immunoSEQ multiplex PCR; TCRdb's copy has only in-frame clones and lacks some. Here the sample spans 150,000 to 200,000 clones, 70% to 85% being singletons. Material for sequencing was peripheral blood. These receptors were collected from a human donor in a cohort sampled during active COVID-19.

The chain is built from TRBV29-1 and TRBJ1-2; perhaps TRBD1 as D (6 bases). The germline V and J ends were trimmed by 2 bases and 4 bases, with 14 bases remaining between them. The CDR3 loop spans 14 amino acids. Germline V gives CDR1 SQVTM, CDR2 ANQGSEA. The DNA of the CDR3 is TGCAGCGTTGAACGGGGGGCGTCTGGCTATGGCTACACCTTC. This gives the protein CSVERGASGYGYTF.

The genes are TRBV2 and TRBJ1-4; weak D call: TRBD1 (5 bases). Trimming stripped 1 base from V and 10 bases from J, with 37 bases between. The length of the CDR3 is 22 residues. Germline V gene lookup returns CDR1 SNHLY and CDR2 FYNNEI. The CDR3 sequence is CASSEVYWGESDQVLEVGKLFF. The CDR3 nucleotides read TGTGCCAGCAGTGAAGTCTACTGGGGGGAGTCCGACCAAGTGCTAGAGGTTGGAAAACTGTTTTTT.

The chain recombines TRBV5-1 with TRBJ2-3; D not certain. This CDR3 is built from 14 residues. The ends were cut back, 0 bases at V and 1 base at J, with 6 bases in the middle. Looked up from germline, CDR1 is SGHRS and CDR2 is YFSETQ. Here the CDR3 reads CASSLGRGTDTQYF. The DNA of the CDR3 is TGCGCCAGCAGCTTGGGTCGGGGCACAGATACGCAGTATTTT.

The chain joins TRBV30 to TRBJ1-5; TRBD1 is a possible D gene (5 bases). V was pared by 3 bases and J by 2 bases, with 14 bases between. Germline loops: CDR1 GTSNPN, CDR2 SVGIG (reference sequence). There are 15 residues in the CDR3. Written as DNA, the CDR3 is TGTGCCTGGAGCATAGGGGTTGGAGGCAATCAGCCCCAGCATTTT. It codes for CAWSIGVGGNQPQHF. Looking up the rest from reference TRBV30 and TRBJ1-5 gives the full variable domain: SQTIHQWPATLVQPVGSPLSLECTVEGTSNPNLYWYRQAAGRGLQLLFYSVGIGQISSEVPQNLSASRPQDRQFILSSKKLLLSDSGFYLCAWSIGVGGNQPQHFGDGTRLSIL.

This chain joins TRBV5-5 and TRBJ1-6, with 7 nucleotides matching TRBD1. Germline-derived CDR1 and CDR2 are SGHKS and YYEKEE (reference sequence). This CDR3 region has 15 residues. The ends lost 4 bases at V and 7 bases at J; junction bases unmatched: 8. The CDR3 DNA sequence: TGTGCCAGCAGCCCATCCGGGACAGCAAATTCACCCCTCCACTTT. Its translation: CASSPSGTANSPLHF.

The chain recombines TRBV10-2 with TRBJ2-1; D not certain. CDR1 is WSHSY, CDR2 SAAADI, per germline. The ends were cut back, 3 bases at V and 5 bases at J, with 5 bases in the middle. The CDR3 is 12 residues long. In DNA, the CDR3 is TGCGCCAGCAGTGATCCAAACAATGAGCAGTTCTTC. This gives the protein CASSDPNNEQFF.

The chain couples TRBV7-9 to TRBJ1-3, with a possible D match to TRBD1 (6 bases). The CDR3 is 16 amino acids. Germline assignment: CDR1 SEHNR and CDR2 FQNEAQ (reference sequence). V was cut by 5 bases and J by 0 bases, with 14 bases left in between. CDR3 nucleotide sequence: TGTGCCAGCAGCGCACGCGGGGGGCTCTCTGGAAACACCATATATTTT. Protein: CASSARGGLSGNTIYF. The entire variable domain, with the rest obtained from reference TRBV7-9 and TRBJ1-3, is as follows: DTGVSQNPRHKITKRGQNVTFRCDPISEHNRLYWYRQTLGQGPEFLTYFQNEAQLEKSRLLSDRFSAERPKGSFSTLEIQRTEQGDSAMYLCASSARGGLSGNTIYFGEGSWLTVV.

The chain is built from TRBV6-2 or TRBV6-3 and TRBJ1-2, with TRBD1 as a possible D gene (5 bases). The CDR3 sequence is 13 residues long. Germline V gene sequence: CDR1 MNHEY, CDR2 SVGEGT. V was trimmed by 4 bases and J by 4 bases, leaving 10 bases between them. CDR3 in DNA: TGTGCCAGCAGTTTACAGGCTTTCTATGGCTACACCTTC. It yields the protein CASSLQAFYGYTF.

Points on this clone: The CDR3 carries no conserved terminal phenylalanine or tryptophan, so it likely arises from a read error. The DNA is left out, because the CDR3 cannot be placed on it with certainty; the CDR3 is given as TCRdb lists it. The chain combines TRBV7-9 with TRBJ1-3. Germline assignment: CDR1 SEHNR and CDR2 FQNEAQ (reference sequence). The CDR3 spans 11 residues, counting both ends. The CDR3 sequence is CASSLEVAAAG.

To note about this clone: Other DNA sequences within the sample encode an identical CDR3. The J gene is TRBJ1-1, the V gene TRBV9; D might be TRBD1 (5 bases). Between the trimmed V and J ends, which lost 0 bases and 0 bases, there was a span of 6 bases. Germline CDR1 is SGDLS and CDR2 is YYNGEE. The CDR3 loop spans 14 amino acids. The CDR3 region has the DNA TGTGCCAGCAGCGTAGGACAGTTGAACACTGAAGCTTTCTTT. It translates to CASSVGQLNTEAFF.

The CDR3 here is CASSFTGSGANVLTF. CDR3 DNA sequence: TGCGCCAGCAGCTTCACAGGGTCGGGGGCCAACGTCCTGACTTTC. The rearrangement uses TRBV5-1 and TRBJ2-6; D possibly corresponds to TRBD1 (6 bases). The length of the CDR3 is 15 residues. Trimming took off 2 bases at V and 4 bases at J, with 10 bases between the two ends. The germline gives CDR1 SGHRS, CDR2 YFSETQ.

The J gene is TRBJ1-2, the V gene TRBV6-5; D is perhaps TRBD1 (5 bases). Germline-derived CDR1 and CDR2 are MNHEY and SVGAGI. CDR3 length: 10 residues. The V and J ends lost 8 bases and 9 bases respectively, with 10 bases between them. This CDR3 is CASFRERYTF. In DNA, the CDR3 is TGTGCCAGCTTCAGGGAACGCTACACCTTC.

V gene TRBV5-1 combines with J gene TRBJ2-7, with 7 bases that match TRBD1. Losses at the gene ends were 4 bases for V and 2 bases for J; bases not matched to a gene: 9. CDR3 length: 15 amino acids. Looked up from germline, CDR1 is SGHRS and CDR2 is YFSETQ. DNA for the CDR3: TGCGCCAGCAGCCGGCTAGGAGGACAGGCCTACGAGCAGTACTTC. Translation gives CASSRLGGQAYEQYF. Full variable domain (missing parts from reference TRBV5-1 and TRBJ2-7): KAGVTQTPRYLIKTRGQQVTLSCSPISGHRSVSWYQQTPGQGLQFLFEYFSETQRNKGNFPGRFSGRQFSNSRSEMNVSTLELGDSALYLCASSRLGGQAYEQYFGPGTRLTVT.

The rearrangement uses TRBV20-1 and TRBJ2-3, with TRBD1 matching over 7 bases. J was trimmed by 6 bases and V by 3 bases; bases with no gene match: 12. Per germline, CDR1 DFQATT and CDR2 SNEGSKA (reference sequence). The CDR3 has 15 amino acids. CDR3 in amino acids: CSASRPGGRSDTQYF. The CDR3 DNA sequence: TGCAGTGCTAGTAGGCCAGGGGGTAGATCGGATACGCAGTATTTT.

The chain has TRBV6-1 and TRBJ2-6; no clear D. The CDR3 runs 16 residues. The germline V gene has CDR1 MNHNS and CDR2 SASEGT. Trimming pared 3 bases from V and 0 bases from J, leaving 9 bases between. CDR3 sequence (DNA): TGTGCCAGCAGTGATCCAGGCCTCTCTGGGGCCAACGTCCTGACTTTC. Its translation: CASSDPGLSGANVLTF.

A single count supports this clone. This sequence joins TRBV9 and TRBJ2-1; D may be TRBD2 (6 bases). Deletions cut 0 bases from V and 4 bases from J, with 14 bases between. Germline CDR1 and CDR2: SGDLS and YYNGEE. The length of the CDR3 is 16 residues. CDR3 DNA sequence: TGTGCCAGCAGCGTAGACGGGGGAACCCTGTACAATGAGCAGTTCTTC. It encodes CASSVDGGTLYNEQFF. The variable domain in full, with the rest retrieved from reference TRBV9 and TRBJ2-1, is DSGVTQTPKHLITATGQRVTLRCSPRSGDLSVYWYQQSLDQGLQFLIQYYNGEERAKGNILERFSAQQFPDLHSELNLSSLELGDSALYFCASSVDGGTLYNEQFFGPGTRLTVL.

This chain joins TRBV19 and TRBJ1-1; D remains unclear. This CDR3 region has 14 residues. V shed 3 bases and J shed 3 bases, with 11 bases lying between them. CDR1 is LNHDA and CDR2 is SQIVND in the germline V gene (reference sequence). The CDR3 DNA sequence: TGTGCCAGTAGTATCGCGGTAACGGACACTGAAGCTTTCTTT. Amino acids: CASSIAVTDTEAFF.

This chain uses TRBV25-1 with TRBJ2-7; the match to TRBD1 covers 8 bases. CDR3 length: 15 residues. V was pared by 6 bases and J by 3 bases, with 10 bases of the junction left unmatched. CDR1 is MGHDK, CDR2 SYGVNS, per germline. As DNA, the CDR3 is TGTGCCAGCAGAGGACAGGGAAGAGGGGGCTACGAGCAGTACTTC. Protein sequence: CASRGQGRGGYEQYF.

This clone was counted a few times. The chain carries TRBV27 and TRBJ1-4; D possibly corresponds to TRBD1 (5 bases). V lost 3 bases and J lost 8, with 16 bases in between. Germline V gene data show CDR1 as MNHEY and CDR2 as SMNVEV (reference sequence). This CDR3 contains 15 residues. CDR3 DNA sequence: TGTGCCAGCAGTTTTTCGCGGGGGTTAAAAGAAAAACTGTTTTTT. Its translation: CASSFSRGLKEKLFF.

This chain joins TRBV5-6 and TRBJ2-3, with D perhaps matching TRBD2 (6 bases). With 1 base removed from V and 6 bases from J, the gap between germline ends came to 18 bases. This CDR3 has 16 residues. Germline loops: CDR1 SGHDT, CDR2 YYEEEE. In DNA, the CDR3 is TGTGCCAGCAGCTTGCGTGCGGGACCTGCAGGGGATACGCAGTATTTT. This sequence encodes CASSLRAGPAGDTQYF.

The J gene is TRBJ1-1, the V gene TRBV7-2; D gene unclear. The CDR3 sequence is 13 residues long. Germline CDR1 reads SGHTA; CDR2 reads FQGNSA. V was shortened by 3 bases and J by 3 bases, with 8 bases between the two germline ends. The CDR3, as DNA: TGTGCCAGCAGCTTTGAGGCTGACACTGAAGCTTTCTTT. It codes for CASSFEADTEAFF.